This T cell receptor (beta chain) was profiled in a study of T cells after yellow fever vaccination. From the 5' RACE reads, TCRdb called clonotypes with MiXCR, one entry per CDR3 protein. The sample includes about 400,000 distinct CDR3 sequences, around 6.4% of them seen just once. The CDR3 has 14 residues. CDR1 is LNHNV, CDR2 YYDKDF, per germline (reference sequence). V lost 2 bases and J lost 2, with 9 bases in between. This clonotype appeared a few times. The sequence was collected from a man aged 30-40 years who received the YFV17D yellow fever vaccine. Sequencing used PBMCs, obtained 5 days after the yellow fever booster vaccination. V and J are TRBV15 and TRBJ2-5, with D hard to call. The CDR3, as DNA: TGTGCCACCAGCAGAACGCGCCAACAAGAGACCCAGTACTTC. Translation gives CATSRTRQQETQYF.